This T cell receptor (beta chain) was profiled in a study of shared clonotypes between healthy human individuals. Remarks on this clone: What it binds is not known.

Free of recent acute infections or vaccinations, the donors were healthy HIV-negative adults. This table comes from immunoSEQ multiplex PCR, and its TCRdb copy is limited to in-frame clones, with some not included. The table shows about 530,000 clones, with over 60% occurring only once. The germline V gene encodes CDR1 KGHSH and CDR2 LQKENI. This CDR3 spans 15 amino acids. V was clipped by 0 bases and J by 7 bases, with 12 bases between them. Findings and caveats of the study: Clonotype sharing among donors was expected to depend on sequencing depth.

The rearrangement joins TRBV18 to TRBJ1-4; D may be TRBD1 (6 bases). The sample consisted of PBMCs. This receptor was obtained from a woman between 40 and 55 years old in good health. Some clones in this sample may be carry-over from other donors' samples. CDR3 in amino acids: CASSPPVQGSEKLFF. The DNA of the CDR3 is TGTGCCAGCTCACCACCAGTCCAGGGGAGTGAAAAACTGTTTTTT.